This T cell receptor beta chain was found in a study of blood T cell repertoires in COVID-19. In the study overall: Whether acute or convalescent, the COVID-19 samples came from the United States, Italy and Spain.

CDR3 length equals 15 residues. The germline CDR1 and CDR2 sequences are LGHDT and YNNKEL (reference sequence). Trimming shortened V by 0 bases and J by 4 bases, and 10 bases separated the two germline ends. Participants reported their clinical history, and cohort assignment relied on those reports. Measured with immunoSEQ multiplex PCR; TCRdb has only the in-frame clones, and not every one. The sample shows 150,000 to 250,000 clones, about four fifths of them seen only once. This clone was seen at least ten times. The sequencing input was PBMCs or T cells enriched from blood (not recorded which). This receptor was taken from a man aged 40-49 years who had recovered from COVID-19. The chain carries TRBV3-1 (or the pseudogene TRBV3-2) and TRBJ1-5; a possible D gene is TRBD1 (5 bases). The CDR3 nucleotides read TGTGCCAGCAGCCAAGATCTAGGGGTTAATCAGCCCCAGCATTTT. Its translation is CASSQDLGVNQPQHF.